These 30 T cell receptor beta chains share one sample of origin, sequenced in a study of OX40 agonist ivuxolimab in advanced cancers. Library preparation used the immunoSEQ multiplex PCR assay. Not all clones reach the TCRdb copy of this immuneACCESS table, which keeps in-frame sequences only. Checked studies attribute under half of the gap to unresolved V genes and leave the rest unexplained. The sample table shows some 83,000 clones, and more than 85% are seen once. The ten largest clones capture 6.2% of the sample. The sequenced sample was CD4+ or CD8+ T cells sorted from blood, obtained in a trial of the OX40 agonist ivuxolimab. These receptors were taken from an adult with an advanced solid tumor such as melanoma, head and neck, liver or kidney cancer.

CDR3 sequence: CASSLGGGDSIQETQYF. The CDR3 bases are TGTGCCAGCAGCTTAGGGGGCGGGGACAGCATCCAAGAGACCCAGTACTTC. V usage is TRBV13 and J usage is TRBJ2-5, with a possible D match to TRBD1 (7 bases). The V gene lost 0 bases and the J gene lost 1 base, with 15 bases spanning the gap. The CDR3 runs to 17 residues. The germline V gene has CDR1 PRHDT and CDR2 FYEKMQ (reference sequence).

The rearrangement joins TRBV6-5 to TRBJ2-1; D is ambiguous. This CDR3 is 13 amino acids long. Germline V lookup: CDR1 MNHEY, CDR2 SVGAGI. The germline V and J ends were trimmed by 6 bases and 8 bases, with 14 bases remaining between them. The CDR3 protein is CASSPNIQDEQFF. CDR3 DNA: TGTGCCAGCAGCCCGAATATCCAGGATGAGCAGTTCTTC.

This sequence joins TRBV2 and TRBJ2-1, with TRBD2 matching 13 bases. The J segment lost 8 bases and the V segment lost 4 bases, leaving 5 bases of the junction unmatched. CDR3 size: 15 residues. Germline CDR1 SNHLY, CDR2 FYNNEI. This CDR3 reads CASSGLAGGGHEQFF. CDR3 coding DNA: TGTGCCAGCAGTGGACTAGCGGGGGGAGGGCATGAGCAGTTCTTC.

This clone was counted a single time. The rearrangement joins TRBV29-1 to TRBJ1-2; maybe TRBD1 (6 bases). The ends were cut back, 1 base at V and 4 bases at J, with 10 bases in the middle. The germline CDR1 and CDR2 sequences are SQVTM and ANQGSEA. The CDR3 sequence is 13 residues long. CDR3 region: CSVEGGQSYGYTF. In DNA form, the CDR3 reads TGCAGCGTTGAAGGCGGACAGAGCTATGGCTACACCTTC.

The J gene is TRBJ1-5, the V gene TRBV5-5; D might be TRBD1 (5 bases). This CDR3 spans 15 amino acids. The V gene's germline CDR1 is SGHKS and CDR2 YYEKEE (reference sequence). V was trimmed by 1 base and J by 5 bases, leaving 13 bases between them. CDR3 sequence: CASSLRQGEDQPQHF. CDR3 coding DNA: TGTGCCAGCAGCTTGAGGCAGGGTGAGGATCAGCCCCAGCATTTT.

The CDR3 bases are TGTGCCAGTAGTATTGGAAGCGGGGACCTACTCGAGCAGTACTTC. It encodes CASSIGSGDLLEQYF. The rearrangement uses TRBV19 and TRBJ2-7; TRBD2 aligns across 7 bases. Germline CDR1 and CDR2: LNHDA and SQIVND (reference sequence). V shed 3 bases and J 6 bases; nucleotides not matched to a gene: 11. CDR3 length: 15 amino acids.

The chain joins TRBV11-2 to TRBJ2-2; D possibly corresponds to TRBD2 (6 bases). Germline V gene lookup returns CDR1 SGHAT and CDR2 FQNNGV. The CDR3 consists of 17 residues. Trimming pared 4 bases from V and 7 bases from J, leaving 22 bases between. DNA of the CDR3: TGTGCCAGCAGCTACGGACCCGGGACGGGAGCGCGCGGGGAGCTGTTTTTT. It translates to CASSYGPGTGARGELFF.

V usage is TRBV5-1 and J usage is TRBJ1-1, with 11 bases fitting TRBD1. The CDR3 spans 13 residues. Germline CDR1 and CDR2: SGHRS and YFSETQ. CDR3 sequence (DNA): TGCGCTAGCGGACAGGGGGCGAACACTGAAGCTTTCTTT. This translates into CASGQGANTEAFF.

The rearrangement links TRBV27 to TRBJ2-5; 8 bases match TRBD2. Per germline, CDR1 MNHEY and CDR2 SMNVEV (reference sequence). V was clipped by 3 bases and J by 9 bases; unmatched bases: 12. The CDR3 has 15 residues. The CDR3 nucleotides are TGTGCCAGCAGTTTCGGGACTAGGGGGGCCGGGGCCCAGTACTTC. Amino acid sequence: CASSFGTRGAGAQYF.

The chain recombines TRBV15 with TRBJ1-2; D gene uncertain. Trimming removed 8 bases from V and 0 bases from J, with 4 bases in between. This CDR3 contains 11 residues. Germline V gene data show CDR1 as LNHNV and CDR2 as YYDKDF (reference sequence). The CDR3 DNA reads as TGTGCCACCGGAGCTAACTATGGCTACACCTTC. Translating it yields CATGANYGYTF.

This rearrangement joins TRBV5-1 to TRBJ1-1, with D possibly TRBD1 on 6 matching bases. The germline CDR1 and CDR2 sequences are SGHRS and YFSETQ. The CDR3 is 13 residues long. The V and J ends lost 3 bases and 5 bases respectively, with 11 bases between them. CDR3 coding DNA: TGCGCCAGCAGCTGGCGGGGGCCGACTGAAGCTTTCTTT. It yields the protein CASSWRGPTEAFF.

In this sample, this clone turned up once. The chain combines TRBV27 with TRBJ2-2; unclear D gene. The ends were cut back, 5 bases at V and 10 bases at J, with 14 bases in the middle. The germline V gene encodes CDR1 MNHEY and CDR2 SMNVEV (reference sequence). CDR3 length equals 13 residues. The DNA for the CDR3 is TGTGCCAGCAGTCCCCTGACCTTCGAGGAGCTGTTTTTT. Translation: CASSPLTFEELFF.

The CDR3 bases are TGTGCCAGCAGCTTAGGGGCCGTTGGGCAGTACTTC. Translation: CASSLGAVGQYF. The V call is TRBV11-2, the J call TRBJ2-7; D gene uncertain. CDR3 length equals 12 residues. Germline CDR1 reads SGHAT; CDR2 reads FQNNGV. V lost 1 base to trimming and J lost 9 bases, with 10 bases between them.

There are a few counts of this clone. Other nucleotide sequences in the sample specify the same CDR3. The chain couples TRBV6-5 to TRBJ2-1; 11 bases fit TRBD2. The CDR3 is 14 residues long. CDR1 is MNHEY, CDR2 SVGAGI, per germline. Trimming removed 6 bases from V and 3 bases from J; junction bases left unmatched: 1. As DNA, the CDR3 is TGTGCCAGCAGCACTAGCGGGGGCTACAATGAGCAGTTCTTC. It is translated as CASSTSGGYNEQFF.

This chain connects TRBV7-7 to TRBJ2-2, with TRBD2 matching over 9 bases. Germline-derived CDR1 and CDR2 are SSHAT and FNYEAQ (reference sequence). The V gene end was trimmed by 5 bases and the J gene end by 4 bases; junction bases not matched to a gene: 8. This CDR3 has 16 amino acids. CDR3: CASSLDSGRFTGELFF. In DNA form, the CDR3 reads TGTGCCAGCAGCCTCGATAGCGGGAGATTCACCGGGGAGCTGTTTTTT.

This clone was detected only a few times. V usage is TRBV9 and J usage is TRBJ1-1; tentative D call: TRBD1 (5 bases). The germline V gene encodes CDR1 SGDLS and CDR2 YYNGEE. V was clipped by 4 bases and J by 6 bases, with 13 bases between them. The CDR3 is 13 amino acids. The CDR3 loop reads CASSTGHPPEAFF. The CDR3 bases are TGTGCCAGCAGCACCGGACATCCTCCTGAAGCTTTCTTT.

This chain links TRBV27 with TRBJ1-1; TRBD1 is a possible D gene (6 bases). V was shortened by 7 bases and J by 5 bases, with 23 bases between the two germline ends. The CDR3 has 16 residues. Germline V CDR1 and CDR2: MNHEY, SMNVEV (reference sequence). The CDR3 sequence: CASTSLWRGEGTEAFF. CDR3 DNA: TGTGCCAGCACCTCCCTATGGAGGGGGGAGGGTACTGAAGCTTTCTTT.

The chain has TRBV7-8 and TRBJ2-7; the match to TRBD1 covers 7 bases. V lost 1 base to trimming and J lost 3 bases; unmatched junction nucleotides: 3. Germline lookup yields CDR1 SGHVS and CDR2 FQNEAQ. The CDR3 runs to 14 residues. CDR3 sequence (DNA): TGTGCCAGCAGCTTAGGGGGACAGTTCTACGAGCAGTACTTC. This translates into CASSLGGQFYEQYF.

This chain links TRBV29-1 with TRBJ2-1; TRBD2 matches at 14 bases. CDR1 is SQVTM and CDR2 is ANQGSEA in the germline V gene. CDR3 length equals 15 residues. V lost 3 bases and J lost 5; bases outside the gene matches: 3. This CDR3 reads CSVDEGLAGDNEQFF. CDR3 sequence (DNA): TGCAGCGTTGATGAGGGACTAGCGGGGGACAATGAGCAGTTCTTC.

The genes are TRBV4-1 and TRBJ2-1, with D possibly matching TRBD2 (5 bases). Trimming pared 6 bases from V and 1 base from J, leaving 10 bases between. This CDR3 has 14 amino acids. CDR1 and CDR2 from the germline V gene are MGHRA and YSYEKL. The CDR3 bases are TGCGCCAGCAGTCCGAGGGATTCCTACAATGAGCAGTTCTTC. Translated, it gives CASSPRDSYNEQFF.

This chain joins TRBV27 and TRBJ1-5, with 9 bases identical to TRBD1. Germline CDR1 and CDR2: MNHEY and SMNVEV (reference sequence). This CDR3 is 15 amino acids long. The junction had 4 bases not matched to a gene; V was cut back by 5 bases and J by 2 bases. The DNA for the CDR3 is TGTGCCAGCAGTCCAAGACAGGGGGGCAATCAGCCCCAGCATTTT. Its translation: CASSPRQGGNQPQHF.

The chain uses TRBV5-1 and TRBJ2-5; the D gene is possibly TRBD1 (6 bases). The J call could be wrong; TRBJ2-7 is a better fit for the DNA end. Germline V gives CDR1 SGHRS, CDR2 YFSETQ. The CDR3 is 15 residues long. The CDR3 region is CASSLVPQGPYEQYF. The CDR3 bases are TGCGCCAGCAGCTTGGTCCCACAGGGTCCCTACGAGCAGTACTTC.

The gene calls are TRBV2 and TRBJ2-1; TRBD1 agrees at 7 bases. There are 12 residues in the CDR3. CDR1 and CDR2 (germline): SNHLY, FYNNEI. V shed 8 bases, J shed 3 bases, and the junction held 1 base outside the gene matches. The CDR3 region has the DNA TGTGCCAGCGGGACAGTCTACAATGAGCAGTTCTTC. Protein product: CASGTVYNEQFF.

The V call is TRBV4-3, the J call TRBJ1-5; D is uncertain. The CDR3 is 13 amino acids. V shed 4 bases and J shed 5 bases, with 9 bases lying between them. The germline gives CDR1 LGHNA, CDR2 YSLEER. The CDR3 DNA reads as TGCGCCAGCAGCCTAGGGATCGATCAGCCCCAGCATTTT. This gives the protein CASSLGIDQPQHF.

V usage is TRBV6-1 and J usage is TRBJ2-7, with a possible D match to TRBD1 (5 bases). The germline gives CDR1 MNHNS, CDR2 SASEGT. V was cut by 1 base and J by 3 bases, with 13 bases left in between. The CDR3 is 15 amino acids. Written as DNA, the CDR3 is TGTGCCAGCAGTGAAGTATTGGGGCAGTTCTACGAGCAGTACTTC. Its translation: CASSEVLGQFYEQYF.

This clone was detected once. The J gene is TRBJ2-1, the V gene TRBV30; 10 bases are shared with TRBD2. V lost 0 bases, J lost 8 bases, and 10 bases stayed unmatched. Germline V lookup: CDR1 GTSNPN, CDR2 SVGIG (reference sequence). The CDR3 covers 16 residues. In DNA form, the CDR3 reads TGTGCCTGGAGTGTAAAATTTCCTAGCGGGAGCGATGAGCAGTTCTTC. This gives the protein CAWSVKFPSGSDEQFF.

The chain couples TRBV27 to TRBJ2-7; D call uncertain. Trimming removed 6 bases at V and 2 bases at J, with 14 bases between. The CDR3 has 14 amino acids. Germline CDR1 MNHEY, CDR2 SMNVEV (reference sequence). The CDR3 nucleotides are TGTGCCAGCAGATTTTCCCTGGGGACCTACGAGCAGTACTTC. It encodes CASRFSLGTYEQYF.

The chain couples TRBV5-6 to TRBJ2-2; a possible D gene is TRBD1 (6 bases). The germline V and J ends were trimmed by 2 bases and 10 bases, with 9 bases remaining between them. Germline V CDR1 and CDR2: SGHDT, YYEEEE. The CDR3 is made up of 12 amino acids. CDR3 nucleotides: TGTGCCAGCAGCTTTCGACAGGTGGAGCTGTTTTTT. Amino acid sequence: CASSFRQVELFF.

The CDR3 region has the DNA TGTGCCAGCAGGGCCCAAGAGACCCAGTACTTC. This translates into CASRAQETQYF. The genes are TRBV6-1 and TRBJ2-5; no firm D call. This CDR3 has 11 residues. Trimming took 6 bases from V and 1 from J, leaving 3 bases between them. Germline V gene sequence: CDR1 MNHNS, CDR2 SASEGT.

This clone was found once. The chain recombines TRBV27 with TRBJ1-2; TRBD1 might be the D (6 bases). This CDR3 spans 13 amino acids. V shed 3 bases and J shed 5 bases, with 10 bases lying between them. Germline assignment: CDR1 MNHEY and CDR2 SMNVEV (reference sequence). CDR3 loop: CASSLSGHYGYTF. The CDR3, as DNA: TGTGCCAGCAGTTTGTCGGGACATTATGGCTACACCTTC.